The next 15 T cell receptor beta chains were all read from a single sample in a study of blood T cell repertoires in COVID-19. Sequenced by immunoSEQ multiplex PCR; TCRdb stores in-frame clones only, minus some. The sample has about 360,000 clones; around nine tenths are singletons. Sequencing was carried out using peripheral blood. Receptors originate from a human donor in a cohort sampled during active COVID-19.

The J gene is TRBJ2-2, the V gene TRBV4-2, with D perhaps TRBD2 (6 bases). Germline loops: CDR1 LGHNA, CDR2 YNFKEQ. The germline V and J ends were trimmed by 3 bases and 1 base, with 9 bases remaining between them. This CDR3 has 15 amino acids. The CDR3 spells CASSQRLENTGELFF. The CDR3 DNA follows: TGTGCCAGCAGCCAGAGACTAGAGAACACCGGGGAGCTGTTTTTT.

J is TRBJ1-2 and V is TRBV28; possibly TRBD1 for D (5 bases). CDR3 size: 14 residues. The germline CDR1 and CDR2 sequences are MDHEN and SYDVKM. V lost 3 bases, J lost 4 bases, and 12 bases lay in between. CDR3 sequence reads: CASSFSQGSYGYTF. CDR3 in DNA: TGTGCCAGCAGTTTTTCCCAGGGTTCCTATGGCTACACCTTC.

The chain is built from TRBV7-9 and TRBJ2-7; 15 bases match TRBD2. Germline lookup yields CDR1 SEHNR and CDR2 FQNEAQ (reference sequence). There are 18 residues in the CDR3. The trim removed 4 bases at V and 6 bases at J, leaving 13 bases unmatched. Written as DNA, the CDR3 is TGTGCCAGCAGCTCGGGACTAGCGGGAGGCCTCCCATGGTTCGAGCAGTACTTC. Translation gives CASSSGLAGGLPWFEQYF.

This sequence joins TRBV30 and TRBJ1-6, with no clear D. V lost 3 bases, J lost 8 bases, and 11 bases lay in between. This CDR3 is built from 13 residues. Germline loops: CDR1 GTSNPN, CDR2 SVGIG (reference sequence). This chain's CDR3 is CAWSPSRDSPLHF. The CDR3 DNA follows: TGTGCCTGGAGCCCCTCGCGAGATTCACCCCTCCACTTT.

V and J are TRBV5-1 and TRBJ1-1, with D uncertain. The V and J ends lost 7 bases and 3 bases respectively, with 13 bases between them. The CDR3 spans 13 residues. Germline values: CDR1 SGHRS, CDR2 YFSETQ. CDR3 coding DNA: TGCGCCAGCGGGGTGGCGGGGTACACTGAAGCTTTCTTT. This gives the protein CASGVAGYTEAFF.

The rearrangement links TRBV5-6 to TRBJ1-1; no reliable D call. The CDR3 sequence is 13 residues long. The germline V gene has CDR1 SGHDT and CDR2 YYEEEE. Trimming stripped 3 bases from V and 7 bases from J, with 13 bases between. CDR3 DNA sequence: TGTGCCAGCAGCTGGGAGACGGAGGGTGAAGCTTTCTTT. Its protein is CASSWETEGEAFF.

This chain uses TRBV27 with TRBJ1-1, with TRBD1 matching 7 bases. V dropped 2 bases and J dropped 0; count of bases not matched to a gene: 3. The germline CDR1 and CDR2 sequences are MNHEY and SMNVEV (reference sequence). This CDR3 has 15 residues. The CDR3 region is CASSLPGQLNTEAFF. CDR3 sequence (DNA): TGTGCCAGCAGTTTACCGGGACAGTTGAACACTGAAGCTTTCTTT.

This chain's CDR3 is CASSLMTEQETQYF. The CDR3 coding sequence is TGTGCCAGCAGTTTAATGACAGAGCAAGAGACCCAGTACTTC. This sequence joins TRBV28 and TRBJ2-5, with a tentative D call TRBD1 (5 bases). V shed 2 bases and J shed 2 bases, with 9 bases lying between them. The CDR3 has 14 amino acids. CDR1 and CDR2 from the germline V gene are MDHEN and SYDVKM. The whole variable domain, remainder taken from reference TRBV28 and TRBJ2-5, is DVKVTQSSRYLVKRTGEKVFLECVQDMDHENMFWYRQDPGLGLRLIYFSYDVKMKEKGDIPEGYSVSREKKERFSLILESASTNQTSMYLCASSLMTEQETQYFGPGTRLLVL.

J is TRBJ1-2 and V is TRBV28; no clear D. From germline, CDR1 is MDHEN and CDR2 SYDVKM. The CDR3 loop spans 13 amino acids. V was trimmed by 1 base and J by 8 bases, leaving 11 bases between them. The CDR3, as DNA: TGTGCCAGCAGTTTATCTAACACGGGGGGCTACACCTTC. Amino acids: CASSLSNTGGYTF.

The chain joins TRBV2 to TRBJ2-7, with TRBD2 identical over 12 bases. Unmatched junction bases numbered 17, after V lost 5 bases and J lost 6 bases. The CDR3 loop spans 18 amino acids. The germline gives CDR1 SNHLY, CDR2 FYNNEI. The chain's CDR3 is CASSRRYRETSGSVEQYF. CDR3 nucleotide sequence: TGTGCCAGCAGTCGTCGTTACAGGGAGACTAGCGGGAGTGTCGAGCAGTACTTC. Combining the CDR3 with reference TRBV2 and TRBJ2-7 gives the whole variable domain EPEVTQTPSHQVTQMGQEVILRCVPISNHLYFYWYRQILGQKVEFLVSFYNNEISEKSEIFDDQFSVERPDGSNFTLKIRSTKLEDSAMYFCASSRRYRETSGSVEQYFGPGTRLTVT.

This chain joins TRBV4-1 and TRBJ1-2; 11 bases map to TRBD1. The CDR3 loop spans 16 amino acids. CDR1 is MGHRA and CDR2 is YSYEKL in the germline V gene. With V trimmed by 4 bases and J by 4 bases, 8 bases remained unmatched. For the CDR3, the DNA is TGCGCCAGCAGCCGACCGGGACAGGGGGAGACCTATGGCTACACCTTC. As protein: CASSRPGQGETYGYTF.

The chain recombines TRBV7-3 with TRBJ2-5; 7 nucleotides line up with TRBD2. Losses at the gene ends were 4 bases for V and 3 bases for J; bases not matched to a gene: 5. The CDR3 consists of 14 residues. CDR1 SGHTA and CDR2 FQGTGA come from the germline V gene. As DNA, the CDR3 is TGTGCCAGCAGCTCGGGGCTAGCGGAAGAGACCCAGTACTTC. Protein sequence: CASSSGLAEETQYF.

In this sample, this clone turned up a few times. The chain couples TRBV30 to TRBJ1-2, with TRBD1 identical over 8 bases. The CDR3 covers 13 residues. Germline V gene data show CDR1 as GTSNPN and CDR2 as SVGIG (reference sequence). Trimming at V came to 4 bases and at J to 8 bases, leaving 9 bases not matched to a gene. CDR3 sequence reads: CAWTGGDTGGYTF. The DNA of the CDR3 is TGTGCCTGGACAGGGGGCGATACGGGAGGCTACACCTTC.

The chain links TRBV4-1 to TRBJ2-1; 9 positions match TRBD2. V lost 0 bases and J lost 5; bases outside the gene matches: 8. The CDR3 covers 17 residues. Germline CDR1 reads MGHRA; CDR2 reads YSYEKL. The CDR3 bases are TGCGCCAGCAGCCAAGAGGACGGCGGGAGGGTGAACAATGAGCAGTTCTTC. It yields the protein CASSQEDGGRVNNEQFF.

This rearrangement joins TRBV4-1 to TRBJ1-4; D gene ambiguous. The V gene's germline CDR1 is MGHRA and CDR2 YSYEKL. This CDR3 comprises 14 residues. V was pared by 4 bases and J by 0 bases, with 6 bases between. The CDR3 loop is CASSRATTNEKLFF. The DNA of the CDR3 is TGCGCCAGCAGCCGGGCAACAACTAATGAAAAACTGTTTTTT.